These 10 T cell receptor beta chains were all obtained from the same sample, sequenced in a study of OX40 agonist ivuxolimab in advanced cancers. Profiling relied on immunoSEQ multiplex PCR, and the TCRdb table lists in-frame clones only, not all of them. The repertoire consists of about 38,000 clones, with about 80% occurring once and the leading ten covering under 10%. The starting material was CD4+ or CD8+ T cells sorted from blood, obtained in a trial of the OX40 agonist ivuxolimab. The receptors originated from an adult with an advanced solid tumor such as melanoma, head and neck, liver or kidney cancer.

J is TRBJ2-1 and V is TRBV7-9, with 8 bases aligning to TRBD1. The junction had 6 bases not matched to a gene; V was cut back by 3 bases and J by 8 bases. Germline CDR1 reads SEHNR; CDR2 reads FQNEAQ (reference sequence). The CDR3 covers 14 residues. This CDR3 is CASSFRGPLDEQFF. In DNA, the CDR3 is TGTGCCAGCAGCTTCAGGGGGCCATTGGATGAGCAGTTCTTC.

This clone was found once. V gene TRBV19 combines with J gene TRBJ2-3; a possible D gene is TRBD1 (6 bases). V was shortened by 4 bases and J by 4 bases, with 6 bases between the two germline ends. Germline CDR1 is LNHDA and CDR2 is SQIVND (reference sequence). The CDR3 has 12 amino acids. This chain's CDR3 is CASSNRADTQYF. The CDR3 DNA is TGTGCCAGTAGTAACAGGGCAGATACGCAGTATTTT.

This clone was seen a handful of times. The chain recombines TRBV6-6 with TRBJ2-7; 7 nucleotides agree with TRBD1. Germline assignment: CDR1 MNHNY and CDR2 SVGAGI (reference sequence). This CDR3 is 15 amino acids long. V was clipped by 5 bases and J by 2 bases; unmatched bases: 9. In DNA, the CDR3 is TGTGCCAGCAGTCGGGACAGCCAAGGGGCCTACGAGCAGTACTTC. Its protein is CASSRDSQGAYEQYF.

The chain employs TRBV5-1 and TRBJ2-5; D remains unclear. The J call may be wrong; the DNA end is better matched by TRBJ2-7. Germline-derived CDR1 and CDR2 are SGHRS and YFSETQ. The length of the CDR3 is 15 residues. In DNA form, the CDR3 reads TGCGCCAGCAGCGACGGGCTGGGAACCTCCTACGAGCAGTACTTC. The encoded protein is CASSDGLGTSYEQYF.

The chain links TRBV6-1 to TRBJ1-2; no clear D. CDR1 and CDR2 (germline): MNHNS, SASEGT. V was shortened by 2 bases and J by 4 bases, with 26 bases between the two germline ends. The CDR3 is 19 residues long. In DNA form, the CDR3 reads TGTGCCAGCAGTGAACGGCGAGGCTCTTCAAATCTCACTAGCTATGGCTACACCTTC. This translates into CASSERRGSSNLTSYGYTF.

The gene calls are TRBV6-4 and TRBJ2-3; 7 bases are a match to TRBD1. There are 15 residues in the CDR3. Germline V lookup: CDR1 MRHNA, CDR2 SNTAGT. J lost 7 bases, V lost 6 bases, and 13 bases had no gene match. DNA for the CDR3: TGTGCCAGCAGGCTCACAGGGGTGAGGGGAAATACGCAGTATTTT. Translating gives CASRLTGVRGNTQYF.

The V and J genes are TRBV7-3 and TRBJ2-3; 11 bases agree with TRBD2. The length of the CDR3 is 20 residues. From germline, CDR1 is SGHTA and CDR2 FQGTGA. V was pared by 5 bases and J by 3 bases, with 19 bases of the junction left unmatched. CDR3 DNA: TGTGCCAGCAGCCCGAAGCGTACTAGCGGGAGTAGGGTTGGTACAGATACGCAGTATTTT. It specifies CASSPKRTSGSRVGTDTQYF.

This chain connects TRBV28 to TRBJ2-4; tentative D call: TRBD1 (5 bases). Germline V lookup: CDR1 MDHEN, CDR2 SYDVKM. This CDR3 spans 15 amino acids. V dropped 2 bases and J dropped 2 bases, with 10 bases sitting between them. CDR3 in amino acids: CASSLNRYPKNIQYF. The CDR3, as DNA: TGTGCCAGCAGTTTAAACAGGTACCCCAAAAACATTCAGTACTTC.

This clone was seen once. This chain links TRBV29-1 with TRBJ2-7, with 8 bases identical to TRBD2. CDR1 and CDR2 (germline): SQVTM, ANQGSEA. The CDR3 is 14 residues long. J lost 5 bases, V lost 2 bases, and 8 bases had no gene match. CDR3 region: CSVEPGLGRHEQYF. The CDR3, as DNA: TGCAGCGTTGAACCGGGACTAGGTAGACACGAGCAGTACTTC.

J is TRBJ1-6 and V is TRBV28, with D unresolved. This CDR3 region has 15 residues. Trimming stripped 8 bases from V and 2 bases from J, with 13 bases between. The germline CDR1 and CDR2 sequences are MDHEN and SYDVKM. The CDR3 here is CASSGSPTYNSPLHF. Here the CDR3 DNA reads TGTGCCAGCTCGGGGAGTCCAACCTATAATTCACCCCTCCACTTT.